The subject of this entry is one T cell receptor (beta chain). TCRdb keeps only in-frame clones here, not all; method: immunoSEQ multiplex PCR. The sample consists of 80,000 to 130,000 clones, roughly nine tenths of them appearing once. The entry originates in a study of T cell changes during pregnancy in multiple sclerosis. The germline V gene has CDR1 MNHEY and CDR2 SMNVEV (reference sequence). The CDR3 length is 15 residues. The ends were cut back, 6 bases at V and 6 bases at J, with 17 bases in the middle. The rearrangement uses TRBV27 and TRBJ2-2; tentatively, D is TRBD2 (7 bases). The sample in question was peripheral blood, obtained in the second trimester of pregnancy. The sequence was obtained from a female donor with multiple sclerosis, enrolled in a pregnancy study. Here the CDR3 DNA reads TGTGCCAGCAGCCCTACTAGGGGGGGCGCCGGGGAGCTGTTTTTT. It specifies CASSPTRGGAGELFF.